This record looks at one TCR beta chain sequence and its context. It has no known antigen specificity. No base qualities exist here, and no much larger clone lies one base off it. Inclusive of the bounding cysteine and phenylalanine, the CDR3 is 15 residues long. The kept DNA is CDR3 alone, 45 bases in frame from the first base. This sample stems from a study of siplizumab effects on memory and regulatory T cells (dated 2019 in TCRdb). Regarding the complete study: The study looked at the effect of siplizumab, an anti-CD2 antibody, on alloreactive T-cell subsets in allogeneic mixed lymphocyte reactions made from human PBMCs. The paper's findings and limits, for the study overall: No functional confirmation was obtained for the suppressive function of proliferating Tregs from siplizumab cultures. The cumulative frequency of alloreactive sequences traceable to unstimulated CD4+ memory T cells was significantly reduced by siplizumab. Because sequences at frequencies below about 10^-5 were poorly captured, only a minor fraction of alloreactive clones could be mapped back to unstimulated subsets. A naive or memory phenotype could not be assigned to roughly 75-95% of proliferating CD4+ or CD8+ clones. Compared with memory T cells, unstimulated naive T cells appeared more diverse, and naive cells seemed to make a substantial contribution to the alloresponse. Among mappable alloreactive CD4+ clones, the Treg-derived fraction averaged around 69% with siplizumab versus about 27% in control reactions.

Sorted unstimulated T cells and proliferating T cells recovered from mixed lymphocyte reactions underwent TCRbeta CDR3 sequencing. Fresh whole blood from approximately 11 HLA-typed healthy donors served as the source for isolating PBMCs. Unstimulated CD4+ regulatory T cells were FACS-sorted to map the origin of alloreactive clones. The protocol used for the library was the immunoSEQ multiplex PCR assay. Some 9.9 x 10^4 TCR templates per sample were assayed by the deep sequencing platform. Genomic DNA extracted from sorted T cells was the material used for TCRbeta CDR3 sequencing. The source study handled its data this way. The R programming language was used for clonal analysis of TCRbeta CDR3 data. Alloreactive CD4+ and CD8+ clones were defined by comparing unstimulated samples with post-reaction CFSE-low samples. Regulatory or non-regulatory origin was assigned to alloreactive CD4+ clones by matching of sequences to sorted unstimulated Treg and non-Treg repertoires. TCRdb took over this immuneACCESS table, retaining in-frame rearrangements with V and J assigned. Such tables are incomplete; in checked studies, under half of the missing clones stem from an unresolved V gene, and the remainder is unexplained. V and J calls and clone size are copied from that table; D and trimming were computed from the DNA. The sample profile shows 90,000 to 120,000 clones; over 85% of them were found once. The top ten clones comprise roughly 0.62% of the sample.

The sample comprised Tregs sorted from blood. The sequence was collected from a human donor in good health. The chain couples TRBV12-2 to TRBJ1-3; the table's D gene call, TRBD1, was not cross checked with the DNA. TRBV12-2 is a known pseudogene. The DNA is TGTGCAAGTCGCGGGGGCCAAAGCTCTGGAAACACCATATATTTT. The encoded protein is CASRGGQSSGNTIYF.